The 19 T cell receptor beta chains below all came from one sample that was sequenced in a study of CD8 T cells in Susac syndrome. RNA in amounts of roughly 0.5 to 1 ug was reverse transcribed with random hexamers. TCRdb reanalysed the immunoSEQ multiplex PCR reads using MiXCR and keeps one entry per CDR3 protein. The data contain some 150,000 distinct CDR3 sequences, roughly 96% of them singletons. The sequenced sample consisted of CD8+ T cells from PBMCs. These receptors all come from a human donor with multiple sclerosis.

The V and J genes are TRBV12-3 or TRBV12-4 and TRBJ1-5; D unresolved. CDR3 length: 13 amino acids. V lost 4 bases and J 1 base, leaving 5 bases between the germline ends. The CDR3 loop is CASSYRSNQPQHF. The CDR3 nucleotides are TGTGCCAGCAGTTACAGAAGCAATCAGCCCCAGCATTTT.

The V and J genes are TRBV29-1 and TRBJ1-1; D is undetermined. Trimming left V 5 bases short and J 1 base short, with 5 bases between. Germline V CDR1 and CDR2: SQVTM, ANQGSEA. The CDR3 has 11 residues. Here the CDR3 DNA reads TGCAGCGTTTCAAGGAACACTGAAGCTTTCTTT. Its translation: CSVSRNTEAFF.

V is TRBV6-5 and J is TRBJ2-3; tentative D call: TRBD2 (7 bases). V lost 4 bases to trimming and J lost 7 bases, with 18 bases between them. The CDR3 totals 15 residues. Germline V CDR1 and CDR2: MNHEY, SVGAGI. DNA for the CDR3: TGTGCCAGCAGTTTAACGAGGGGGGGCATGCATACGCAGTATTTT. Amino acid sequence: CASSLTRGGMHTQYF.

The J gene is TRBJ2-3, the V gene TRBV19; the match to TRBD2 covers 8 bases. There are 16 residues in the CDR3. The germline CDR1 and CDR2 sequences are LNHDA and SQIVND (reference sequence). Trimming took 0 bases from V and 2 from J; bases not matched to a gene: 4. CDR3 region: CASSIEAGVFTDTQYF. The CDR3 DNA follows: TGTGCCAGTAGTATAGAAGCGGGGGTCTTCACAGATACGCAGTATTTT. The full variable domain, rest sourced from reference TRBV19 and TRBJ2-3, is DGGITQSPKYLFRKEGQNVTLSCEQNLNHDAMYWYRQDPGQGLRLIYYSQIVNDFQKGDIAEGYSVSREKKESFPLTVTSAQKNPTAFYLCASSIEAGVFTDTQYFGPGTRLTVL.

This chain uses TRBV29-1 with TRBJ2-7, with unresolved D. The CDR3 covers 11 residues. V was cut by 3 bases and J by 6 bases, with 9 bases left in between. CDR1 and CDR2 (germline): SQVTM, ANQGSEA. Here the CDR3 reads CSVDNDGEQYV. In DNA, the CDR3 is TGCAGCGTTGATAACGACGGCGAGCAGTACGTC.

The chain is built from TRBV15 and TRBJ2-7, with 8 bases fitting TRBD1. CDR3 size: 14 residues. V shed 0 bases and J 4 bases; nucleotides not matched to a gene: 2. Germline lookup yields CDR1 LNHNV and CDR2 YYDKDF (reference sequence). CDR3 DNA: TGTGCCACCAGCAGAGACACAGGGGGGTACGAGCAGTACTTC. This encodes CATSRDTGGYEQYF.

The chain couples TRBV15 to TRBJ1-4, with D possibly matching TRBD1 (5 bases). Per germline, CDR1 LNHNV and CDR2 YYDKDF (reference sequence). The V end lost 0 bases, the J end lost 6 bases, and 20 bases lay between the germline ends. The CDR3 consists of 18 residues. In DNA, the CDR3 is TGTGCCACCAGCAGAGATACCCCCCCTCCGAGAGGGGATGAAAAACTGTTTTTT. Translating gives CATSRDTPPPRGDEKLFF.

The rearrangement joins TRBV12-3 or TRBV12-4 to TRBJ2-3; D perhaps matches TRBD2 (5 bases). Trimming removed 8 bases at V and 4 bases at J, with 16 bases between. CDR3 length equals 14 residues. The CDR3 loop reads CASSRAGVADTQYF. In DNA, the CDR3 is TGTGCCAGCTCCCGGGCGGGTGTCGCAGATACGCAGTATTTT.

CDR3 in amino acids: CAGGSNEQFF. CDR3 nucleotide sequence: TGTGCGGGAGGGTCGAATGAGCAGTTCTTC. The chain carries TRBV6-6 and TRBJ2-1, with 7 bases that match TRBD2. The length of the CDR3 is 10 residues. CDR1 and CDR2 from the germline V gene are MNHNY and SVGAGI (reference sequence).

The chain couples TRBV27 to TRBJ2-7; 14 bases agree with TRBD2. The CDR3 contains 15 residues. In germline, CDR1 is MNHEY, CDR2 SMNVEV (reference sequence). With V trimmed by 5 bases and J by 7 bases, 7 bases remained unmatched. The CDR3 protein is CASSDGTSGGGEQYV. CDR3 coding DNA: TGTGCCAGCAGTGATGGGACTAGCGGGGGTGGGGAGCAGTACGTC.

The rearrangement joins TRBV7-9 to TRBJ1-2; D remains unclear. The V end lost 0 bases, the J end lost 4 bases, and 6 bases lay between the germline ends. This CDR3 is built from 13 residues. From germline, CDR1 is SEHNR and CDR2 FQNEAQ (reference sequence). CDR3 coding DNA: TGTGCCAGCAGCTTAGCGTCGCTCTATGGCTACACCTTC. This codes for CASSLASLYGYTF. Together with reference TRBV7-9 and TRBJ1-2, the CDR3 gives the full variable domain: DTGVSQNPRHKITKRGQNVTFRCDPISEHNRLYWYRQTLGQGPEFLTYFQNEAQLEKSRLLSDRFSAERPKGSFSTLEIQRTEQGDSAMYLCASSLASLYGYTFGSGTRLTVV.

The CDR3 spells CAWSVIERGDNEQFF. CDR3 nucleotides: TGTGCCTGGAGTGTGATAGAGCGGGGGGACAATGAGCAGTTCTTC. V is TRBV30 and J is TRBJ2-1; TRBD2 matches 9 bases. V lost 0 bases to trimming and J lost 5 bases; unmatched junction nucleotides: 5. The CDR3 is 15 amino acids. Germline V CDR1 and CDR2: GTSNPN, SVGIG (reference sequence). Complete variable domain (other parts from reference TRBV30 and TRBJ2-1): SQTIHQWPATLVQPVGSPLSLECTVEGTSNPNLYWYRQAAGRGLQLLFYSVGIGQISSEVPQNLSASRPQDRQFILSSKKLLLSDSGFYLCAWSVIERGDNEQFFGPGTRLTVL.

The chain combines TRBV12-3 or TRBV12-4 with TRBJ2-5, with D possibly being TRBD1 (5 bases). V was pared by 7 bases and J by 5 bases, with 14 bases between. The CDR3 is made up of 13 amino acids. The CDR3 sequence is CASTPKGWETQYF. The CDR3, as DNA: TGTGCCAGCACACCAAAGGGGTGGGAGACCCAGTACTTC.

The chain has TRBV11-2 and TRBJ1-2; tentatively, D is TRBD1 (5 bases). Germline V gene sequence: CDR1 SGHAT, CDR2 FQNNGV. This CDR3 contains 14 residues. V was cut by 0 bases and J by 8 bases, with 13 bases left in between. The CDR3 reads CASSLDPGIGGYTF. The CDR3 DNA reads as TGTGCCAGCAGCTTAGACCCAGGGATCGGGGGCTACACCTTC.

The CDR3 DNA follows: TGCAGCGTTGTCAGGGGCCTGGGAGATACGCAGTATTTT. It specifies CSVVRGLGDTQYF. This sequence joins TRBV29-1 and TRBJ2-3; D might be TRBD1 (6 bases). Germline V lookup: CDR1 SQVTM, CDR2 ANQGSEA. The CDR3 length is 13 residues. V was shortened by 4 bases and J by 5 bases, with 13 bases between the two germline ends.

The J gene is TRBJ1-1, the V gene TRBV29-1, with 8 bases that match TRBD1. V shed 6 bases and J 6 bases; nucleotides not matched to a gene: 3. The germline CDR1 and CDR2 sequences are SQVTM and ANQGSEA. This CDR3 spans 11 amino acids. The CDR3 sequence is CSVDRDSEAFF. CDR3 nucleotide sequence: TGCAGCGTGGACAGGGACTCTGAAGCTTTCTTT.

This sequence joins TRBV7-3 and TRBJ2-2; no reliable D call. Trimming removed 2 bases at V and 5 bases at J, with 15 bases between. The CDR3 runs to 16 residues. Germline V CDR1 and CDR2: SGHTA, FQGTGA. CDR3 loop: CASSLASETLTGELFF. The DNA for the CDR3 is TGTGCCAGCAGCTTAGCTTCCGAGACGCTTACCGGGGAGCTGTTTTTT.

The chain employs TRBV30 and TRBJ2-7; the D gene is possibly TRBD1 (5 bases). From germline, CDR1 is GTSNPN and CDR2 SVGIG (reference sequence). The CDR3 has 17 residues. With 2 bases removed from V and 0 bases from J, the gap between germline ends came to 20 bases. The CDR3 DNA is TGTGCCTGGAGTAATCCCCTCGGACATTTCACCTCCTACGAGCAGTACTTC. It codes for CAWSNPLGHFTSYEQYF.

In this sample, this clonotype turned up once. CDR3 region: CASSFVAAGSYNEQFF. In DNA form, the CDR3 reads TGCGCCAGCAGCTTCGTGGCTGCCGGCTCCTACAATGAGCAGTTCTTC. The chain employs TRBV5-1 and TRBJ2-1; D remains ambiguous. The CDR3 runs to 16 residues. The V gene's germline CDR1 is SGHRS and CDR2 YFSETQ. Trimming shortened V by 2 bases and J by 0 bases, and 12 bases separated the two germline ends.